These T cell receptor beta chains were read from a single sample in a study of blood T cell repertoires in COVID-19. TCRdb's table, derived via immunoSEQ multiplex PCR, lists solely in-frame clones and lacks some. The data hold some 150,000 clones, with approximately 80% observed a single time. Sequenced material: peripheral blood. Source of these receptors: a woman in her 50s in a cohort sampled during active or convalescent COVID-19. The CDR3 runs from the conserved cysteine through the conserved F or W. The D gene is left open where the match is weak. Clone size is shown for a subset of rows, as once, few, many or a class of expanded clone.

V gene	D gene	clone size	J gene	CDR3 length	CDR3 DNA	CDR3 protein
TRBV4-3	TRBD2	-	TRBJ2-1	15	TGCGCCAGCAGCCGCGGGACTAGCGGGGAGAATGAGCAGTTCTTC	CASSRGTSGENEQFF
TRBV6-5	TRBD1	-	TRBJ2-5	15	TGTGCCAGCAGTCCCGGGACAGGGATATCTGGGACCCAGTACTTC	CASSPGTGISGTQYF
TRBV6-5	-	-	TRBJ2-5	11	TGTGCCAGCAGCCCCGGGGAGACCCAGTACTTC	CASSPGETQYF
TRBV9	-	-	TRBJ1-2	15	TGTGCCAGCAGCGTTTCCGGGGAATCTAACTATGGCTACACCTTC	CASSVSGESNYGYTF
TRBV2	-	-	TRBJ1-2	15	TGTGCCAGCAGTGAAGGACAGTGGATCTTCTATGGCTACACCTTC	CASSEGQWIFYGYTF
TRBV14	-	-	TRBJ1-1	13	TGTGCCAGCAGCCAAGATCCCGGGTTTGAAGCTTTCTTT	CASSQDPGFEAFF
TRBV11-2	-	-	TRBJ1-3	16	TGTGCCAGCAGCTTTAGCGCTTTTCGCCCTGGAAACACCATATATTTT	CASSFSAFRPGNTIYF
TRBV14	TRBD2	-	TRBJ2-2	17	TGTGCCAGCAGCCAAGATTATACTAGCGGGGTCACCGGGGAGCTGTTTTTT	CASSQDYTSGVTGELFF
TRBV7-9	TRBD1	once	TRBJ1-2	13	TGTGCCAGCAGCTTAGGACAGGGAAGTGGCTACACCTTC	CASSLGQGSGYTF
TRBV30	-	-	TRBJ2-3	15	TGTGCCTGGAGGGGGAAGGAGCGGAGCACAGATACGCAGTATTTT	CAWRGKERSTDTQYF
TRBV5-1	-	-	TRBJ1-4	15	TGCGCCAGCAGCGGCGGGAGGGACGGGAATGAAAAACTGTTTTTT	CASSGGRDGNEKLFF
TRBV2	-	-	TRBJ2-7	15	TGTGCCAGCAGTGAAGCGGGGCGGGGCTCCTACGAGCAGTACTTC	CASSEAGRGSYEQYF
TRBV15	TRBD1	-	TRBJ2-2	16	TGTGCCACCAGCAGGAAGGGACAGGGGGCGCGCGGGGAGCTGTTTTTT	CATSRKGQGARGELFF
TRBV5-1	TRBD1	-	TRBJ2-7	15	TGCGCCAGCAGCTCAGGACAGGGGGCCTCCTACGAGCAGTACTTC	CASSSGQGASYEQYF
TRBV28	-	-	TRBJ2-7	12	TGTGCCAGCAGGGGACTTCACTACGAGCAGTACTTC	CASRGLHYEQYF
TRBV5-1	-	-	TRBJ2-1	12	TGCGCCAGCAGCTTGCCCACGGATGAGCAGTTCTTC	CASSLPTDEQFF
TRBV6-6	-	-	TRBJ1-2	14	TGTGCCAGCAGTTACTCCCCGGCCAGGCCTGGCTACACCTTC	CASSYSPARPGYTF
TRBV4-3	TRBD1	-	TRBJ2-1	15	TGCGCCAGCAGCCTTACAGGGGGCTCCTACAATGAGCAGTTCTTC	CASSLTGGSYNEQFF
TRBV4-2	-	-	TRBJ1-2	12	TGTGCCAGCAGCCAGGAGGAGAGGAGCTACACCTTC	CASSQEERSYTF
TRBV13	TRBD1	-	TRBJ1-6	15	TGTGCCAGCAGCGATAAGACAGGGGGGCGGTCACCCCTCCACTTT	CASSDKTGGRSPLHF
TRBV4-3	TRBD2	-	TRBJ2-2	17	TGCGCCAGCAGCCAAGAACCAGCGGGGGGGCCGACCGGGGAGCTGTTTTTT	CASSQEPAGGPTGELFF
TRBV2	TRBD1	-	TRBJ1-2	14	TGTGCCAGCAGGGGGGACAGCCTTCAAGGGGGCTACACCTTC	CASRGDSLQGGYTF
TRBV6-5	TRBD1	once	TRBJ2-2	15	TGTGCCACCCAAAACAGGGGGCTTAACACCGGGGAGCTGTTTTTT	CATQNRGLNTGELFF
TRBV27	-	-	TRBJ2-7	18	TGTGCCAGCAGTTTATCTGGGACACCAAGACGTTTAACCTACGAGCAGTACTTC	CASSLSGTPRRLTYEQYF
TRBV2	TRBD1	few	TRBJ2-5	13	TGTGCCAGCAGACGACAGGGGGCGGAGACCCAGTACTTC	CASRRQGAETQYF
TRBV11-2	-	-	TRBJ1-5	14	TGTGCCAGCAGCCCCGCGGGGGAAATTCAGCCCCAGCATTTT	CASSPAGEIQPQHF
TRBV11-2	-	-	TRBJ2-1	17	TGTGCCAGCAGCATGGGGCTGGGAATACTAAAAACCAATGAGCAGTTCTTC	CASSMGLGILKTNEQFF
TRBV24-1	-	-	TRBJ2-2	13	TGTGCCACCAGTGCCGGCGGAGCCGGGGAGCTGTTTTTT	CATSAGGAGELFF
TRBV5-1	-	-	TRBJ2-5	14	TGCGCCAGCAGCTTTGGGCAGGGACAAGAGACCCAGTACTTC	CASSFGQGQETQYF
TRBV3-1/TRBV3-2	-	once	TRBJ1-1	14	TGTGCCAGCAGCCAAGAGAACTCGGGCACTGAAGCTTTCTTT	CASSQENSGTEAFF
TRBV6-5	TRBD1	-	TRBJ1-3	14	TGTGCCAGCAAGCCGGGACAGGGAGGAAACACCATATATTTT	CASKPGQGGNTIYF
TRBV9	-	-	TRBJ2-2	14	TGTGCCAGCAGCGTGCGACAGTGGACCGGGGAGCTGTTTTTT	CASSVRQWTGELFF
TRBV15	TRBD1	-	TRBJ2-7	16	TGTGCCACCAGCAGAGGAAGGGGGCAGAGCTCCTACGAGCAGTACTTC	CATSRGRGQSSYEQYF
TRBV7-6	-	-	TRBJ2-7	15	TGTGCCAGCAGCCGCAACAGGGAGGGATCCTACGAGCAGTACTTC	CASSRNREGSYEQYF
TRBV11-2	-	-	TRBJ2-3	16	TGTGCCAGCAGCTCAGGGACATTCGCAGACCCAGATACGCAGTATTTT	CASSSGTFADPDTQYF
TRBV6-5	-	-	TRBJ1-5	14	TGTGCCAGCAGGCTGGACAACGGCAATCAGCCCCAGCATTTT	CASRLDNGNQPQHF
TRBV19	-	-	TRBJ1-2	14	TGTGCCAGTAGTATAGTTCCGTCCAAGCATGGCTACACCTTC	CASSIVPSKHGYTF
TRBV14	-	-	TRBJ1-6	14	TGTGCCAGCAGCCAACAGGGGCGCAATTCACCCCTCCACTTT	CASSQQGRNSPLHF
TRBV12-5	-	once	TRBJ1-2	12	TGTGCTAGTCTGGGCAGGGTCAATGGCTACACCTTC	CASLGRVNGYTF
TRBV5-1	TRBD2	-	TRBJ2-2	19	TGCGCCAGCAGCTTGGCCAGCGGGGGGGCCTTCACACTTGCCGGGGAGCTGTTTTTT	CASSLASGGAFTLAGELFF
TRBV7-3	-	-	TRBJ2-3	14	TGTGCCAGCAGCTTAAGGGCTAGCCCAGATACGCAGTATTTT	CASSLRASPDTQYF
TRBV27	TRBD2	many	TRBJ2-1	14	TGTGCCAGCAGTTCTAGCGGGGATTACAATGAGCAGTTCTTC	CASSSSGDYNEQFF
TRBV7-7	TRBD2	-	TRBJ2-5	17	TGTGCCAGCAGCGCGAGCCCTAGCGGGGGGCCCAGAGAGACCCAGTACTTC	CASSASPSGGPRETQYF
TRBV30	-	-	TRBJ1-2	13	TGTGCCTGGAGTGTCTCGGAGGGTAATGGCTACACCTTC	CAWSVSEGNGYTF
TRBV6-5	TRBD1	-	TRBJ1-4	15	TGTGCCAGCAGTACCCAGACAGGGGGTAATGAAAAACTGTTTTTT	CASSTQTGGNEKLFF
TRBV5-5	-	-	TRBJ1-5	14	TGTGCCAGCAGCTTGGAACAGGGCGGTACGCCCCAGCATTTT	CASSLEQGGTPQHF
TRBV2	TRBD1	once	TRBJ1-5	13	TGTGCCAGCAGAACAGGGGTTGTTCAGCCCCAGCATTTT	CASRTGVVQPQHF
TRBV19	TRBD1	-	TRBJ2-3	14	TGTGCCAGTCAGGGACAGGGGGTGTTAGATACGCAGTATTTT	CASQGQGVLDTQYF
TRBV7-9	-	-	TRBJ1-6	15	TGTGCCAGCAGCTTAGCTGCTGGGGGGGATTCACCCCTCCACTTT	CASSLAAGGDSPLHF
TRBV27	TRBD1	few	TRBJ1-2	14	TGTGCCAGCAGTTTCGGGACAGGGGTCTATGGCTACACCTTC	CASSFGTGVYGYTF
TRBV19	TRBD2	-	TRBJ2-6	16	TGTGCCAGTAGTATACGGGGGGGTGCTGGGGCCAACGTCCTGACTTTC	CASSIRGGAGANVLTF
TRBV19	-	-	TRBJ2-7	13	TGTGCCAGTAGATCGCAGGGTGGTTACGAGCAGTACTTC	CASRSQGGYEQYF
TRBV11-3	-	once	TRBJ1-1	14	TGTGCCAGCAGCCCCGGACAGCCGAACACTGAAGCTTTCTTT	CASSPGQPNTEAFF
TRBV24-1	-	-	TRBJ2-7	16	TGTGCCACCAGTGATCCAGCCTGGACAGACCTTTACGAGCAGTACTTC	CATSDPAWTDLYEQYF